The 12 T cell receptor beta chains below were found in one sample sequenced in a study of T cell responses to AZD1222 COVID-19 vaccine. Assay used: immunoSEQ multiplex PCR; TCRdb lists only in-frame clones, some missing. Of 100,000 to 150,000 clones in the sample, about nine tenths were seen once. The sample was peripheral blood, taken on day 0 of AZD1222 vaccination. These receptors all come from an adult in good health.

This clone was counted a single time. The CDR3 DNA follows: TGCGCCAGCAGCCAAGATCCAGCCGGGGGCCTCCCCCCAAAACGAGGCTACACCTTC. Its protein is CASSQDPAGGLPPKRGYTF. J is TRBJ1-2 and V is TRBV4-1; D possibly corresponds to TRBD1 (6 bases). Germline V gene lookup returns CDR1 MGHRA and CDR2 YSYEKL. CDR3 length: 19 residues. The V end was cut by 0 bases, the J end by 8 bases, with 28 bases between.

The rearrangement uses TRBV11-3 and TRBJ2-5; the D gene is possibly TRBD2 (5 bases). The CDR3 has 15 residues. V gave up 5 bases and J gave up 5 bases, with 18 bases separating them. The germline CDR1 and CDR2 sequences are SGHNT and YENEEA. The CDR3 here is CASSLRGAPGETQYF. In DNA form, the CDR3 reads TGTGCCAGCAGCCTCCGGGGAGCCCCGGGGGAGACCCAGTACTTC.

The chain employs TRBV28 and TRBJ2-7; 7 positions match TRBD1. Germline values: CDR1 MDHEN, CDR2 SYDVKM. CDR3 length equals 14 residues. V trimming: 5 bases; J trimming: 2 bases; junction bases outside the gene matches: 6. DNA for the CDR3: TGTGCCAGCAGTCGACAGGGTAGGCCCTACGAGCAGTACTTC. Protein sequence: CASSRQGRPYEQYF.

The chain recombines TRBV24-1 with TRBJ1-5; perhaps TRBD1 as D (5 bases). Per germline, CDR1 KGHDR and CDR2 SFDVKD. V lost 3 bases and J 0 bases, leaving 11 bases between the germline ends. CDR3 size: 16 residues. In nucleotides, the CDR3 is TGTGCCACCAGTGATGCTGACAGATTTAGCAATCAGCCCCAGCATTTT. Its protein product is CATSDADRFSNQPQHF.

The CDR3 protein is CASSEEGAYNEQFF. The CDR3 region has the DNA TGTGCCAGCAGTGAAGAGGGGGCCTACAATGAGCAGTTCTTC. V gene TRBV2 combines with J gene TRBJ2-1; perhaps TRBD1 as D (6 bases). Germline CDR1 and CDR2: SNHLY and FYNNEI. The V gene lost 1 base and the J gene lost 2 bases, with 6 bases spanning the gap. The CDR3 is 14 residues long. Looking up the rest from reference TRBV2 and TRBJ2-1 gives the full variable domain: EPEVTQTPSHQVTQMGQEVILRCVPISNHLYFYWYRQILGQKVEFLVSFYNNEISEKSEIFDDQFSVERPDGSNFTLKIRSTKLEDSAMYFCASSEEGAYNEQFFGPGTRLTVL.

This clone was observed a single time. The V call is TRBV2, the J call TRBJ2-3; D may be TRBD1 (5 bases). CDR3 length: 12 residues. Trimming removed 2 bases at V and 7 bases at J, with 7 bases between. CDR1 and CDR2 from the germline V gene are SNHLY and FYNNEI. The CDR3 region has the DNA TGTGCCAGCAGTGAAAGGACAAATACGCAGTATTTT. As protein: CASSERTNTQYF.

V gene TRBV6-5 combines with J gene TRBJ2-1; D is unresolved. Trimming stripped 0 bases from V and 8 bases from J, with 11 bases between. Looked up from germline, CDR1 is MNHEY and CDR2 is SVGAGI. The CDR3 contains 14 residues. DNA for the CDR3: TGTGCCAGCAGTTACTCGATACCTCGGGATGAGCAGTTCTTC. It translates to CASSYSIPRDEQFF.

This clone has a handful of counts. The rearrangement joins TRBV9 to TRBJ1-3; D perhaps matches TRBD1 (5 bases). The CDR3 contains 15 residues. The ends were cut back, 0 bases at V and 3 bases at J, with 10 bases in the middle. Looked up from germline, CDR1 is SGDLS and CDR2 is YYNGEE. CDR3 sequence (DNA): TGTGCCAGCAGCGTAGGGGGGTCCAATGGAAACACCATATATTTT. Its protein is CASSVGGSNGNTIYF.

The J gene is TRBJ1-1, the V gene TRBV18, with D unclear. Germline V gives CDR1 KGHSH, CDR2 LQKENI. The CDR3 covers 15 residues. Trimming left V 3 bases short and J 1 base short, with 12 bases between. CDR3 sequence (DNA): TGTGCCAGCTCACCCAGAGAGATTTCGAACACTGAAGCTTTCTTT. This sequence encodes CASSPREISNTEAFF. The full variable domain, with the rest looked up from reference TRBV18 and TRBJ1-1, is NAGVMQNPRHLVRRRGQEARLRCSPMKGHSHVYWYRQLPEEGLKFMVYLQKENIIDESGMPKERFSAEFPKEGPSILRIQQVVRGDSAAYFCASSPREISNTEAFFGQGTRLTVV.

V usage is TRBV18 and J usage is TRBJ2-7; 7 bases align to TRBD1. V trimming: 2 bases; J trimming: 2 bases; junction bases outside the gene matches: 3. This CDR3 comprises 14 residues. From germline, CDR1 is KGHSH and CDR2 LQKENI. CDR3 protein: CASSPGQEAYEQYF. DNA for the CDR3: TGTGCCAGCTCACCAGGACAGGAGGCCTACGAGCAGTACTTC.

The V call is TRBV29-1, the J call TRBJ2-5, with TRBD1 matching over 10 bases. The ends lost 7 bases at V and 4 bases at J; junction bases unmatched: 3. The CDR3 totals 12 residues. Germline loops: CDR1 SQVTM, CDR2 ANQGSEA. The CDR3 sequence: CSARTGGETQYF. DNA of the CDR3: TGCAGCGCCAGGACAGGGGGAGAGACCCAGTACTTC.

The chain employs TRBV3-1 (or the pseudogene TRBV3-2) and TRBJ2-2; D perhaps matches TRBD2 (6 bases). Germline CDR1 is LGHDT and CDR2 is YNNKEL (reference sequence). This CDR3 spans 17 amino acids. V was pared by 1 base and J by 0 bases, with 12 bases between. CDR3 residues: CASSQAQLAPNTGELFF. The CDR3 DNA sequence: TGTGCCAGCAGCCAAGCCCAACTAGCCCCGAACACCGGGGAGCTGTTTTTT.